This passage covers 11 T cell receptor beta chains from one sample sequenced in a study of radiotherapy plus CTLA-4 blockade in lung cancer. The method was immunoSEQ multiplex PCR; TCRdb's version includes in-frame clones alone and lacks a portion of them. Counted here are about 49,000 clones, approximately 91% occurring once; the ten biggest clones make up around 7.6%. This specimen was peripheral blood, taken from a patient treated with radiotherapy plus ipilimumab. These receptors originate from a human donor with non-small cell lung cancer whose response to radiotherapy plus ipilimumab could not be evaluated.

CDR3 sequence (DNA): TGCGCCAGCAGCCCAGGACTAGCGGGGGGGTTCTACAATGAGCAGTTCTTC. Translating it yields CASSPGLAGGFYNEQFF. The chain links TRBV5-1 to TRBJ2-1; 15 nucleotides agree with TRBD2. The CDR3 totals 17 residues. V dropped 4 bases and J dropped 3; count of bases not matched to a gene: 5. Germline CDR1 and CDR2: SGHRS and YFSETQ. Filled out from reference TRBV5-1 and TRBJ2-1, the complete variable domain reads KAGVTQTPRYLIKTRGQQVTLSCSPISGHRSVSWYQQTPGQGLQFLFEYFSETQRNKGNFPGRFSGRQFSNSRSEMNVSTLELGDSALYLCASSPGLAGGFYNEQFFGPGTRLTVL.

This chain uses TRBV21-1 with TRBJ2-3; no check of the table's D call, TRBD2, against the DNA was made. TRBV21-1 counts as a pseudogene. The CDR3 consists of 18 residues. The CDR3 coding sequence is TGTGCCAGCAGCAAAGTTGGGCTAGCGGGGGTTATCACAGATACGCAGTATTTT. It encodes CASSKVGLAGVITDTQYF.

This clone was seen only once. The V and J genes are TRBV28 and TRBJ1-2, with 7 bases lining up with TRBD1. J lost 0 bases, V lost 4 bases, and 5 bases had no gene match. Germline CDR1 and CDR2: MDHEN and SYDVKM. CDR3 size: 15 residues. CDR3 DNA: TGTGCCAGCAGTTCTCCAACAGGGGCTAACTATGGCTACACCTTC. Amino acid sequence: CASSSPTGANYGYTF.

The chain carries TRBV6-1 and TRBJ2-3, with 8 nucleotides matching TRBD2. Germline V CDR1 and CDR2: MNHNS, SASEGT. V was pared by 4 bases and J by 9 bases, with 6 bases of the junction left unmatched. The CDR3 totals 13 residues. CDR3 nucleotide sequence: TGTGCCAGCAGTGTAGGACCTAGCGGGACGCAGTATTTT. This sequence encodes CASSVGPSGTQYF.

The gene calls are TRBV7-9 and TRBJ1-1; D ambiguous. Germline loops: CDR1 SEHNR, CDR2 FQNEAQ (reference sequence). Trimming took 5 bases from V and 6 from J, leaving 10 bases between them. The CDR3 length is 12 residues. The CDR3 DNA reads TGTGCCAGCAGCCACTTTTCTCCTGAAGCTTTCTTT. This codes for CASSHFSPEAFF.

The chain recombines TRBV19 with TRBJ2-3, with 9 bases identical to TRBD1. With V trimmed by 7 bases and J by 0 bases, 8 bases remained unmatched. CDR3 length: 16 amino acids. Germline V gene lookup returns CDR1 LNHDA and CDR2 SQIVND (reference sequence). CDR3 region: CASTPPGTGSTDTQYF. The CDR3 region has the DNA TGTGCCAGTACACCACCCGGGACAGGGAGCACAGATACGCAGTATTTT.

In nucleotides, the CDR3 is TGCGCCAGCAGCCCGGGACTAGCGTACAATGAGCAGTTCTTC. Translating gives CASSPGLAYNEQFF. The genes are TRBV5-1 and TRBJ2-1; 10 bases are shared with TRBD2. The CDR3 runs 14 residues. J lost 4 bases, V lost 4 bases, and 2 bases had no gene match. Germline V CDR1 and CDR2: SGHRS, YFSETQ.

The sample holds one count of this clone. J is TRBJ2-5 and V is TRBV21-1; TRBD1, the table's D call, was not compared with the DNA. TRBV21-1 is designated a pseudogene. The length of the CDR3 is 16 residues. This chain's CDR3 is CASRVGRQGARETQYF. The CDR3 DNA reads TGTGCCAGCAGGGTGGGCCGACAGGGGGCGAGAGAGACCCAGTACTTC.

The rearrangement joins TRBV14 to TRBJ2-1; D possibly corresponds to TRBD1 (6 bases). The CDR3 covers 15 residues. V gave up 4 bases and J gave up 6 bases, with 16 bases separating them. Germline lookup yields CDR1 SGHDN and CDR2 FVKESK. CDR3 residues: CASSPTSLGANEQFF. The CDR3 DNA reads as TGTGCCAGCAGCCCCACTAGTCTGGGGGCCAATGAGCAGTTCTTC.

The rearrangement joins TRBV7-2 to TRBJ1-5; 7 nucleotides align to TRBD1. CDR3 length equals 14 residues. The germline gives CDR1 SGHTA, CDR2 FQGNSA. The junction had 0 bases not matched to a gene; V was cut back by 2 bases and J by 2 bases. The CDR3 DNA is TGTGCCAGCAGCTTAACAGGGGGCAATCAGCCCCAGCATTTT. It yields the protein CASSLTGGNQPQHF.

In its sample, this clone was seen a few times. This chain links TRBV10-3 with TRBJ2-7; D may be TRBD1 (5 bases). V gave up 3 bases and J gave up 0 bases, with 12 bases separating them. Looked up from germline, CDR1 is ENHRY and CDR2 is SYGVKD. The CDR3 length is 15 residues. The CDR3 sequence is CAISEGAHSSYEQYF. CDR3 bases: TGTGCCATCAGTGAAGGGGCCCACAGCTCCTACGAGCAGTACTTC.